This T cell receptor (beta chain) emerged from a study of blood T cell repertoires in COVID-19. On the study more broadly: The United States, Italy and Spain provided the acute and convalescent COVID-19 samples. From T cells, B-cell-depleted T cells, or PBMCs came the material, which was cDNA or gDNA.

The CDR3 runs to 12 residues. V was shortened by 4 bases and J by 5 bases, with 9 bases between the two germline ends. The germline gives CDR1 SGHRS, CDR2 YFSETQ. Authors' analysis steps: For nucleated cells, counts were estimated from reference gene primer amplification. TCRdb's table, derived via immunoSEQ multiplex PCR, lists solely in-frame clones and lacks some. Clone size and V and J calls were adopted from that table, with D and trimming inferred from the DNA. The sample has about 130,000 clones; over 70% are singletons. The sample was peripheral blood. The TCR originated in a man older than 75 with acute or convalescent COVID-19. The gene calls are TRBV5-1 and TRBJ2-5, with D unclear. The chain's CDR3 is CASSRGSETQYF. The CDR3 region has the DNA TGCGCCAGCAGCCGAGGCTCCGAGACCCAGTACTTC.